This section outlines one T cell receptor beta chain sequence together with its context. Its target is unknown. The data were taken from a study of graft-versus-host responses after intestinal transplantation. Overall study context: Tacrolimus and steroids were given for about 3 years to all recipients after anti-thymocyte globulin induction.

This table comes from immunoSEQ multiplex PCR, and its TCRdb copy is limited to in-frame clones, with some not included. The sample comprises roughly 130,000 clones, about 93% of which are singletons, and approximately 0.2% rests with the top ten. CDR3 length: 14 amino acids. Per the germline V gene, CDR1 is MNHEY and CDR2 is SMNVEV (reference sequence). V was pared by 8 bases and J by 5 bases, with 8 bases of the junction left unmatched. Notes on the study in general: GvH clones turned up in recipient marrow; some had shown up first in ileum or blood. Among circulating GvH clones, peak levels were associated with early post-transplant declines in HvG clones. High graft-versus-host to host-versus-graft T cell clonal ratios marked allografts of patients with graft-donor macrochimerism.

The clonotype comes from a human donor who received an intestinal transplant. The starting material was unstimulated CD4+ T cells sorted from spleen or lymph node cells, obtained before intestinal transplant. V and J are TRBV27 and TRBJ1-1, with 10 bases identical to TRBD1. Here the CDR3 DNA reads TGTGCCAGCCAACAGACAGGGGGCGCGACTGAAGCTTTCTTT. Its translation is CASQQTGGATEAFF.